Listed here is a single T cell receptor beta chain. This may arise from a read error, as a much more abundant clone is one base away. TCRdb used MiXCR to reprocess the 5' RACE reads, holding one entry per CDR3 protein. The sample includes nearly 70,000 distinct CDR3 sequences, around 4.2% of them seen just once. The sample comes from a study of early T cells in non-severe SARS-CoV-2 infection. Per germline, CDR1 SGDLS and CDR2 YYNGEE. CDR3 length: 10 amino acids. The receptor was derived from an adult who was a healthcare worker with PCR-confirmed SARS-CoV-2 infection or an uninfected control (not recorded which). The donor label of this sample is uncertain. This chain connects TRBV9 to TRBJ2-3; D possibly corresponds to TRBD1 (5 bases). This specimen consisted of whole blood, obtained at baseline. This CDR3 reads CASIGDTRYF. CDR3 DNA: TGTGCCAGCATAGGGGATACGCGGTATTTT.